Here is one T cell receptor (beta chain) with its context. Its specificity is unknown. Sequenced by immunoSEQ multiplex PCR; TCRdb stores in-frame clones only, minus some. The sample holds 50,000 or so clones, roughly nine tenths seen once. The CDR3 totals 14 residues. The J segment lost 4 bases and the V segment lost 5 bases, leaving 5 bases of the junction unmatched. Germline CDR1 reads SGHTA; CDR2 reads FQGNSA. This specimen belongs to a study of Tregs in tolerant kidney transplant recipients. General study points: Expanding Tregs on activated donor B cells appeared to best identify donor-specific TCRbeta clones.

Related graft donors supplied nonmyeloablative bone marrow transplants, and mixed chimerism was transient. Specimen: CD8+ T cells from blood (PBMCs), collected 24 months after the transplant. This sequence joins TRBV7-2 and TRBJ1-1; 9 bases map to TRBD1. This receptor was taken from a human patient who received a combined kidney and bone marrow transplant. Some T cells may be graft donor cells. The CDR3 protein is CASSPGQGGTEAFF. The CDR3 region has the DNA TGTGCCAGCAGCCCGGGACAGGGCGGCACTGAAGCTTTCTTT.